This paragraph reports one T cell receptor beta chain. Trimming took 7 bases from V and 4 from J, leaving 13 bases between them. This CDR3 region has 13 residues. In germline, CDR1 is MNHEY, CDR2 SVGAGI. These data originate in a study of control samples from healthy donors and cancer patients. The assay was immunoSEQ multiplex PCR, and TCRdb's table has in-frame clones only and misses some. This sample carries about 120,000 clones, about 88% of them seen once, and the ten largest clones take over 2%. The source of this sequence is a woman in her seventies in good health. The sequenced material came from blood. This chain joins TRBV6-5 and TRBJ1-1; D perhaps matches TRBD1 (5 bases). The CDR3 nucleotides are TGTGCCAGCACGGCGGGGCCCCGCACTGAAGCTTTCTTT. This codes for CASTAGPRTEAFF.